The rows below give T cell receptor beta chains drawn from one sample of a study of blood T cells in healthy people across ages. TCRdb called the 5' RACE reads again in MiXCR, with one record for every CDR3 protein. The top ten hold roughly 12% of the sample, which has approximately 1.5 million distinct CDR3 sequences, roughly a third seen once. Source material: blood. These receptor sequences come from a woman aged 30 to 39 in good health. CDR3s include the opening cysteine and the closing phenylalanine or tryptophan. D genes are given only for firm matches. Clone size, where shown, is once, few, many, or a class for clones that have expanded.

cdr3_nt: TGTGCCAGCAGTGAAGCGGGCCCGGGCTGGGAGCAGTACTTC
cdr3_aa: CASSEAGPGWEQYF
j_call: TRBJ2-7
d_call: .
v_call: TRBV2
clone_size: .

cdr3_nt: TGCGTCAGCAGCCAAGGGACACGCGGGACCCAGTACTTC
cdr3_aa: CVSSQGTRGTQYF
j_call: TRBJ2-5
d_call: .
v_call: TRBV4-1
clone_size: few

cdr3_nt: TGTGCCAGCAGCCAATCTACGTGGGTCCAGTATTTT
cdr3_aa: CASSQSTWVQYF
j_call: TRBJ2-3
d_call: .
v_call: TRBV3-1
clone_size: .

cdr3_nt: TGCAGTGCTCCAGAGGGCGGACCCACCGGGGAGCTGTTTTTT
cdr3_aa: CSAPEGGPTGELFF
j_call: TRBJ2-2
d_call: .
v_call: TRBV20-1
clone_size: .

cdr3_nt: TGCAGTGCCATCGGACAGGGGGCATGGCAAGAGACCCAGTACTTC
cdr3_aa: CSAIGQGAWQETQYF
j_call: TRBJ2-5
d_call: TRBD1
v_call: TRBV20-1
clone_size: few

cdr3_nt: TGTGCCACCAGCAGAGTCCTAGGGGTTGTCTACGAGCAGTACTTC
cdr3_aa: CATSRVLGVVYEQYF
j_call: TRBJ2-7
d_call: .
v_call: TRBV15
clone_size: few

cdr3_nt: TGCGCCAGCAGTGAGTCCCCCGTGTTCGAGCAGTACTTC
cdr3_aa: CASSESPVFEQYF
j_call: TRBJ2-7
d_call: .
v_call: TRBV10-2
clone_size: few

cdr3_nt: TGTGCCAGCAGCCCCCGGGGGTACGTTTCCTCACCCCTCCACTTT
cdr3_aa: CASSPRGYVSSPLHF
j_call: TRBJ1-6
d_call: .
v_call: TRBV5-5
clone_size: .

cdr3_nt: TGTGCCACAGGGACCGGGACAGGGGCTGCTTTAGCCAAAAACATTCAGTACTTC
cdr3_aa: CATGTGTGAALAKNIQYF
j_call: TRBJ2-4
d_call: TRBD1
v_call: TRBV2
clone_size: .

cdr3_nt: TGTGCCAGCAGCCCTGGACAGGGTGATTTGAATTCCTACAATGAGCAGTTCTTC
cdr3_aa: CASSPGQGDLNSYNEQFF
j_call: TRBJ2-1
d_call: TRBD1
v_call: TRBV7-8
clone_size: few

cdr3_nt: TGCAGTGCTAGGGGATGGATGGATTTATATAGCAATCAGCCCCAGCATTTT
cdr3_aa: CSARGWMDLYSNQPQHF
j_call: TRBJ1-5
d_call: .
v_call: TRBV20-1
clone_size: .

cdr3_nt: TGTGCCAGCAGCTTCGGGGGGATCGAGACCCAGTACTTC
cdr3_aa: CASSFGGIETQYF
j_call: TRBJ2-5
d_call: TRBD2
v_call: TRBV6-2/TRBV6-3
clone_size: .

cdr3_nt: TGTGCCGGCAGCGCCTCCTACGAGCAGTACTTC
cdr3_aa: CAGSASYEQYF
j_call: TRBJ2-7
d_call: .
v_call: TRBV11-1
clone_size: few

cdr3_nt: TGCGCCAGCAGCCTGGTCATGGGGCAGGGGAGTTCACCCCTCCACTTT
cdr3_aa: CASSLVMGQGSSPLHF
j_call: TRBJ1-6
d_call: .
v_call: TRBV4-1
clone_size: few

cdr3_nt: TGTGCCAGCAGCTTAATGGCCTCCTACAATGAGCAGTTCTTC
cdr3_aa: CASSLMASYNEQFF
j_call: TRBJ2-1
d_call: .
v_call: TRBV7-3
clone_size: many

cdr3_nt: TGTGCCTGGAGGTCTTATAAGAACACTGAAGCTTTCTTT
cdr3_aa: CAWRSYKNTEAFF
j_call: TRBJ1-1
d_call: .
v_call: TRBV30
clone_size: .

cdr3_nt: TGTGCCAGCAGCGATCCTACAGGGCGCGAGCAGTACTTC
cdr3_aa: CASSDPTGREQYF
j_call: TRBJ2-7
d_call: .
v_call: TRBV9
clone_size: .

cdr3_nt: TGCAGCGTTTCCTACCCGGCGGGGGGCGTAGGGTACCAAGAGACCCAGTACTTC
cdr3_aa: CSVSYPAGGVGYQETQYF
j_call: TRBJ2-5
d_call: TRBD2
v_call: TRBV29-1
clone_size: .

cdr3_nt: TGTGCCAGCGGATCCCGGAGGGGACAAGGAGAGGCCCAGTACTTC
cdr3_aa: CASGSRRGQGEAQYF
j_call: TRBJ2-5
d_call: .
v_call: TRBV12-3/TRBV12-4
clone_size: .

cdr3_nt: TGCGCCAGCAGCCCGCAAAGGATGAACACTGAAGCTTTCTTT
cdr3_aa: CASSPQRMNTEAFF
j_call: TRBJ1-1
d_call: .
v_call: TRBV4-1
clone_size: .

cdr3_nt: TGCAGTGCTAGAGAAGACGCCTCCTACGAGCAGTACTTC
cdr3_aa: CSAREDASYEQYF
j_call: TRBJ2-7
d_call: .
v_call: TRBV20-1
clone_size: few

cdr3_nt: TGTGCCTGGACTAGTAGCGGGGGGGCCTTCGAGCAGTTCTTC
cdr3_aa: CAWTSSGGAFEQFF
j_call: TRBJ2-1
d_call: TRBD2
v_call: TRBV30
clone_size: .

cdr3_nt: TGTGCCAGCAGTCCCGGGGCTTGGGGGGAGCTGTTTTTT
cdr3_aa: CASSPGAWGELFF
j_call: TRBJ2-2
d_call: .
v_call: TRBV6-6
clone_size: .

cdr3_nt: TGCAGTGCTAGAGATGGGGTCGGGCCTGGGAATTCACCCCTCCACTTT
cdr3_aa: CSARDGVGPGNSPLHF
j_call: TRBJ1-6
d_call: .
v_call: TRBV20-1
clone_size: .

cdr3_nt: TGTGCCAGCAGTTTAATCAACGGGGGCACTGAAGCTTTCTTT
cdr3_aa: CASSLINGGTEAFF
j_call: TRBJ1-1
d_call: .
v_call: TRBV27
clone_size: .

cdr3_nt: TGCAGCGTGGGGACAGGGAGAGCCGGGGAGCTGTTTTTT
cdr3_aa: CSVGTGRAGELFF
j_call: TRBJ2-2
d_call: TRBD1
v_call: TRBV29-1
clone_size: few

cdr3_nt: TGTGCCAGCAGCTGGGGGACCTACAATGAGCAGTTCTTC
cdr3_aa: CASSWGTYNEQFF
j_call: TRBJ2-1
d_call: .
v_call: TRBV7-9
clone_size: many

cdr3_nt: TGTGCCGGCAGCCACTCAACTAGCTCAGATACGCAGTATTTT
cdr3_aa: CAGSHSTSSDTQYF
j_call: TRBJ2-3
d_call: .
v_call: TRBV3-1
clone_size: .

cdr3_nt: TGTGCCAGCAGCTTAGACAGGACAGGGACCACTGAAGCTTTCTTT
cdr3_aa: CASSLDRTGTTEAFF
j_call: TRBJ1-1
d_call: TRBD1
v_call: TRBV11-2
clone_size: few

cdr3_nt: TGTGCCAGCAGTTTATGGGACAGTAATTCACCCCTCCACTTT
cdr3_aa: CASSLWDSNSPLHF
j_call: TRBJ1-6
d_call: TRBD1
v_call: TRBV27
clone_size: few

cdr3_nt: TGTGCCAGCAGTTCTTGGACTAGCGGGGCGTCAAGATCCTACGAGCAGTACTTC
cdr3_aa: CASSSWTSGASRSYEQYF
j_call: TRBJ2-7
d_call: TRBD2
v_call: TRBV6-5
clone_size: few

cdr3_nt: TGTGCCACCAGCAGACGAGTAGACAGGGAAGCTTTCTTT
cdr3_aa: CATSRRVDREAFF
j_call: TRBJ1-1
d_call: .
v_call: TRBV15
clone_size: few

cdr3_nt: TGTGCCAGCTCATCGACTAGCGGGGGGGCCTTTGGAATCAATGAGCAGTTCTTC
cdr3_aa: CASSSTSGGAFGINEQFF
j_call: TRBJ2-1
d_call: TRBD2
v_call: TRBV18
clone_size: few

cdr3_nt: TGCGCCAGCAGCGCGGGACAGGGGACCTATGGCTACACCTTC
cdr3_aa: CASSAGQGTYGYTF
j_call: TRBJ1-2
d_call: TRBD1
v_call: TRBV5-1
clone_size: few

cdr3_nt: TGTGCCAGCAGCGTGACTAGCGGGCCCTCCTACAATGAGCAGGTCTTC
cdr3_aa: CASSVTSGPSYNEQVF
j_call: TRBJ2-1
d_call: TRBD2
v_call: TRBV9
clone_size: once

cdr3_nt: TGTGCCAGCAGTTTACGCGAGAAAGCGGGAAGCACCGGGGAGCTGTTTTTT
cdr3_aa: CASSLREKAGSTGELFF
j_call: TRBJ2-2
d_call: TRBD2
v_call: TRBV27
clone_size: .

cdr3_nt: TGTGCCAGCAGCGCAACGACTCACAATGAGCAGTTCTTC
cdr3_aa: CASSATTHNEQFF
j_call: TRBJ2-1
d_call: .
v_call: TRBV7-9
clone_size: .